This TCR beta chain was recorded in a study of shared T cell receptors in the human thymus. Data came from immunoSEQ multiplex PCR; TCRdb stores just in-frame clones and leaves some out. The sample lists hundreds of thousands of clones, around 87% occurring once. CDR3 length equals 16 residues. Germline CDR1 reads MGHDK; CDR2 reads SYGVNS. The V end was cut by 0 bases, the J end by 3 bases, with 9 bases between. For this clone: The same CDR3 is also encoded by other DNA sequences in this sample.

These same records also appear under a second study, on human thymus T cells. In that study: Across thymic and blood repertoires, the usage of V and J genes appeared to be biased.

The clonotype originates from a boy younger than two with a congenital heart defect. Sequencing was performed on thymocytes. The rearrangement joins TRBV25-1 to TRBJ1-6, with TRBD1 as a possible D gene (5 bases). DNA for the CDR3: TGTGCCAGCAGTGAATATCGGCAGGGCTATAATTCACCCCTCCACTTT. It encodes CASSEYRQGYNSPLHF.